These 21 T cell receptor beta chains came from one sample sequenced in a study of cytomegalovirus exposure and HLA in healthy donors. Some clones are missing from TCRdb's copy, which holds only in-frame ones; the method was immunoSEQ multiplex PCR. The repertoire holds some 71,000 clones, approximately 94% seen once, with roughly 1% in the top ten. Specimen: PBMCs. The source is a woman between 18 and 29 years old in good health and CMV-seronegative.

The rearrangement links TRBV14 to TRBJ2-7; TRBD1 aligns across 7 bases. The CDR3 is 14 amino acids. The trim removed 5 bases at V and 2 bases at J, leaving 6 bases unmatched. Looked up from germline, CDR1 is SGHDN and CDR2 is FVKESK. In DNA form, the CDR3 reads TGTGCCAGCAGCATTCGACAGGGTACCTACGAGCAGTACTTC. Translation: CASSIRQGTYEQYF.

The V gene is TRBV10-3, the J gene TRBJ2-2; unclear D gene. There are 13 residues in the CDR3. Germline V gives CDR1 ENHRY, CDR2 SYGVKD. The ends were cut back, 0 bases at V and 6 bases at J, with 5 bases in the middle. DNA of the CDR3: TGTGCCATCAGTGAGTCTAATCCCGGGGAGCTGTTTTTT. Protein sequence: CAISESNPGELFF.

The J gene is TRBJ2-1, the V gene TRBV4-1; the match to TRBD2 covers 9 bases. Trimming at V came to 6 bases and at J to 4 bases, leaving 16 bases not matched to a gene. Germline CDR1 and CDR2: MGHRA and YSYEKL. This CDR3 is 18 amino acids long. The DNA of the CDR3 is TGCGCCAGCAGGATGATCTTGGGGAGCGGGAGGATATACAATGAGCAGTTCTTC. This sequence encodes CASRMILGSGRIYNEQFF.

The genes are TRBV10-3 and TRBJ1-1, with 7 positions matching TRBD1. This CDR3 region has 14 residues. Trimming took 6 bases from V and 1 from J; bases not matched to a gene: 5. Germline-derived CDR1 and CDR2 are ENHRY and SYGVKD. CDR3 amino acids: CAISPGQWNTEAFF. The CDR3 DNA reads TGTGCCATCAGCCCGGGACAGTGGAACACTGAAGCTTTCTTT.

The chain links TRBV4-2 to TRBJ2-2, with TRBD2 matching over 10 bases. This CDR3 is built from 16 residues. V trimming: 1 base; J trimming: 7 bases; junction bases outside the gene matches: 6. CDR1 is LGHNA and CDR2 is YNFKEQ in the germline V gene. CDR3 region: CASSQAGTSDVGELFF. The CDR3, as DNA: TGTGCCAGCAGCCAAGCCGGGACTAGCGACGTCGGGGAGCTGTTTTTT.

CDR3 DNA sequence: TGTGCCAGCAGCCAAGGACTAGCGGGGGGGCCAGATACGCAGTATTTT. Its protein product is CASSQGLAGGPDTQYF. This chain uses TRBV4-2 with TRBJ2-3; TRBD2 agrees at 14 bases. With 1 base clipped from V and 4 bases from J, the junction kept 1 base outside the gene matches. CDR1 and CDR2 (germline): LGHNA, YNFKEQ. The CDR3 consists of 16 residues.

The rearrangement joins TRBV11-2 to TRBJ2-7, with TRBD2 matching over 10 bases. Trimming at V came to 3 bases and at J to 3 bases, leaving 5 bases not matched to a gene. The CDR3 spans 15 residues. The germline gives CDR1 SGHAT, CDR2 FQNNGV. This CDR3 is CASSLLAGEDYEQYF. The CDR3, as DNA: TGTGCCAGCAGCTTGCTAGCGGGGGAAGACTACGAGCAGTACTTC.

The chain links TRBV5-6 to TRBJ2-3, with 8 positions matching TRBD1. Germline V gene lookup returns CDR1 SGHDT and CDR2 YYEEEE. The V gene end was trimmed by 5 bases and the J gene end by 4 bases; junction bases not matched to a gene: 3. The CDR3 spans 13 residues. The chain's CDR3 is CASRPTGADTQYF. CDR3 nucleotide sequence: TGTGCCAGCAGGCCGACAGGGGCAGATACGCAGTATTTT.

The V call is TRBV11-2, the J call TRBJ2-5, with TRBD1 identical over 7 bases. Losses at the gene ends were 5 bases for V and 5 bases for J; bases not matched to a gene: 11. CDR3 size: 15 residues. The germline V gene encodes CDR1 SGHAT and CDR2 FQNNGV. The chain's CDR3 is CASSKRTGPMETQYF. In nucleotides, the CDR3 is TGTGCCAGCAGCAAGCGGACAGGACCAATGGAGACCCAGTACTTC.

The chain is built from TRBV4-1 and TRBJ1-6, with 7 bases identical to TRBD1. The CDR3 is 13 residues long. Germline V lookup: CDR1 MGHRA, CDR2 YSYEKL. With 4 bases clipped from V and 11 bases from J, the junction kept 5 bases outside the gene matches. CDR3 in DNA: TGCGCCAGCAGCCGAATACAGGGGCCACCCCTCCACTTT. This gives the protein CASSRIQGPPLHF.

The rearrangement uses TRBV18 and TRBJ1-5, with D tentatively TRBD1 (5 bases). This CDR3 spans 16 amino acids. In germline, CDR1 is KGHSH, CDR2 LQKENI. V was clipped by 2 bases and J by 7 bases, with 18 bases between them. CDR3 bases: TGTGCCAGCTCACCAGGTGAATGGGGGGGAGGACAGCCCCAGCATTTT. It translates to CASSPGEWGGGQPQHF.

The V gene is TRBV5-8, the J gene TRBJ2-5, with 7 bases matching TRBD2. Germline V CDR1 and CDR2: SGHTS, YDEGEE. CDR3 size: 13 residues. The ends lost 4 bases at V and 4 bases at J; junction bases unmatched: 4. CDR3 coding DNA: TGTGCCAGCAGCCGGGGGGAACGAGAGACCCAGTACTTC. Amino acids: CASSRGERETQYF. The entire variable domain, with the rest obtained from reference TRBV5-8 and TRBJ2-5, is as follows: EAGVTQSPTHLIKTRGQQATLRCSPISGHTSVYWYQQALGLGLQFLLWYDEGEERNRGNFPPRFSGRQFPNYSSELNVNALELEDSALYLCASSRGERETQYFGPGTRLLVL.

The rearrangement uses TRBV27 and TRBJ2-7, with D tentatively TRBD2 (7 bases). CDR1 is MNHEY and CDR2 is SMNVEV in the germline V gene (reference sequence). V was trimmed by 9 bases and J by 2 bases, leaving 26 bases between them. The CDR3 runs 17 residues. CDR3 in DNA: TGTGCCAGTTACGGGGGGCCCCCGATGGAGGGGCCCTACGAGCAGTACTTC. It is translated as CASYGGPPMEGPYEQYF.

This chain links TRBV5-5 with TRBJ2-5; TRBD1 is a possible D gene (6 bases). V was shortened by 3 bases and J by 4 bases, with 13 bases between the two germline ends. The CDR3 runs 14 residues. In germline, CDR1 is SGHKS, CDR2 YYEKEE (reference sequence). In nucleotides, the CDR3 is TGTGCCAGCAGCTCCTGGGACACAGGAGAGACCCAGTACTTC. It specifies CASSSWDTGETQYF. The variable domain in full, with the rest retrieved from reference TRBV5-5 and TRBJ2-5, is DAGVTQSPTHLIKTRGQQVTLRCSPISGHKSVSWYQQVLGQGPQFIFQYYEKEERGRGNFPDRFSARQFPNYSSELNVNALLLGDSALYLCASSSWDTGETQYFGPGTRLLVL.

The chain joins TRBV9 to TRBJ2-5; D possibly corresponds to TRBD2 (6 bases). Germline CDR1 and CDR2: SGDLS and YYNGEE. The CDR3 sequence is 17 residues long. The V end lost 0 bases, the J end lost 5 bases, and 20 bases lay between the germline ends. The CDR3 region is CASSVDPVGGPRETQYF. CDR3 coding DNA: TGTGCCAGCAGCGTAGACCCCGTCGGAGGGCCCCGTGAGACCCAGTACTTC.

This chain connects TRBV27 to TRBJ2-1; 12 nucleotides line up with TRBD2. With V trimmed by 5 bases and J by 4 bases, 6 bases remained unmatched. The germline V gene encodes CDR1 MNHEY and CDR2 SMNVEV (reference sequence). There are 16 residues in the CDR3. The CDR3 DNA reads as TGTGCCAGCAGTGCTTGGACTAGCGGGACGTACAATGAGCAGTTCTTC. Its protein is CASSAWTSGTYNEQFF.

The gene calls are TRBV7-6 and TRBJ2-5, with D hard to call. The CDR3 spans 12 residues. Trimming pared 2 bases from V and 2 bases from J, leaving 3 bases between. Germline V gene sequence: CDR1 SGHVS, CDR2 FNYEAQ. The chain's CDR3 is CASSLLQETQYF. The CDR3 bases are TGTGCCAGCAGCTTATTACAAGAGACCCAGTACTTC.

The chain has TRBV7-6 and TRBJ1-1; 7 nucleotides line up with TRBD1. V was clipped by 7 bases and J by 8 bases; unmatched bases: 7. Germline V gene sequence: CDR1 SGHVS, CDR2 FNYEAQ. CDR3 length: 12 residues. The CDR3 bases are TGTGCCAGCAAGGGGGACAGCCGAGAAGCTTTCTTT. Translation gives CASKGDSREAFF.

V and J are TRBV6-6 and TRBJ2-2; tentative D call: TRBD2 (7 bases). CDR1 and CDR2 (germline): MNHNY, SVGAGI (reference sequence). The V end was cut by 2 bases, the J end by 5 bases, with 15 bases between. The CDR3 sequence is 16 residues long. The CDR3, as DNA: TGTGCCAGCAGTTACGAAGCAGGGGAGGGTACCGGGGAGCTGTTTTTT. As protein: CASSYEAGEGTGELFF.

With regard to this clone: The sample contains more than one DNA sequence encoding this CDR3. The genes are TRBV18 and TRBJ2-1; D remains unclear. Trimming removed 3 bases from V and 0 bases from J, with 9 bases in between. Germline V lookup: CDR1 KGHSH, CDR2 LQKENI. The CDR3 has 15 residues. CDR3: CASSPGPSSYNEQFF. CDR3 DNA: TGTGCCAGCTCACCGGGCCCCAGCTCCTACAATGAGCAGTTCTTC.

The J gene is TRBJ1-3, the V gene TRBV10-2, with unresolved D. The V gene's germline CDR1 is WSHSY and CDR2 SAAADI. The CDR3 is made up of 15 amino acids. Trimming cost V 2 bases and J 1 base, with 9 bases left between them. CDR3 DNA sequence: TGCGCCAGCAGTGAGATCCGGGGTTCTGGAAACACCATATATTTT. Encoded protein: CASSEIRGSGNTIYF.